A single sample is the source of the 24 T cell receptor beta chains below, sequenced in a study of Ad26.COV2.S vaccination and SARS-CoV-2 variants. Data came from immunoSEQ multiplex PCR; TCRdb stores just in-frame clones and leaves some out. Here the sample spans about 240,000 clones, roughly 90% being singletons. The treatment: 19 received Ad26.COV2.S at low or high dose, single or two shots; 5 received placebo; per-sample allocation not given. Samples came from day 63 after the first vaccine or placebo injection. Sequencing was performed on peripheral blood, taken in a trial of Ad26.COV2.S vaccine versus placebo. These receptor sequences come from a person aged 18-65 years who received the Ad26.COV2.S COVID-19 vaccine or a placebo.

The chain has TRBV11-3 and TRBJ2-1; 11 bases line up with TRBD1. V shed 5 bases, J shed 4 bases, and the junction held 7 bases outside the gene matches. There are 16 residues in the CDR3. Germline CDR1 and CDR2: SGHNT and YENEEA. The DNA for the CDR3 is TGTGCCAGCAGCCGGGACGGGACAGGGGGTTACAATGAGCAGTTCTTC. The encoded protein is CASSRDGTGGYNEQFF.

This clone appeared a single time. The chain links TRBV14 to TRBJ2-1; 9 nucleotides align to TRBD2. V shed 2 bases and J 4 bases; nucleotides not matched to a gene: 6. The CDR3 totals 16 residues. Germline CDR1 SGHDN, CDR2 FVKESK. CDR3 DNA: TGTGCCAGCAGCCAATTGGCTGCGGGGGGGTACAATGAGCAGTTCTTC. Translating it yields CASSQLAAGGYNEQFF.

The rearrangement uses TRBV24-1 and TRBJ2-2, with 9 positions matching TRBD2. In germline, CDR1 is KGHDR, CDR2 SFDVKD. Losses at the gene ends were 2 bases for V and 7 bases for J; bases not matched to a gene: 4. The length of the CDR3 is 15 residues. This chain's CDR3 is CATSDWSSGIGELFF. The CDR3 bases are TGTGCCACCAGTGATTGGTCTAGCGGGATCGGGGAGCTGTTTTTT.

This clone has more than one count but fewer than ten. The CDR3 DNA reads TGTGCCAGCAGCCTGAACTACTTATCCTACGAGCAGTACTTC. This codes for CASSLNYLSYEQYF. J is TRBJ2-7 and V is TRBV6-2 or TRBV6-3; D is uncertain. V dropped 6 bases and J dropped 1 base, with 13 bases sitting between them. This CDR3 is built from 14 residues. From germline, CDR1 is MNHEY and CDR2 SVGEGT.

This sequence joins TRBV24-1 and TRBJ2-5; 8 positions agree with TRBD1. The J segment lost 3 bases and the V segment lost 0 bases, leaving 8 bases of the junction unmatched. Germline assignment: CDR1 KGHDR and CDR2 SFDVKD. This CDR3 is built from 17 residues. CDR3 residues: CATSDLPGRGREETQYF. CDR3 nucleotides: TGTGCCACCAGTGATTTGCCAGGCAGGGGGCGGGAAGAGACCCAGTACTTC.

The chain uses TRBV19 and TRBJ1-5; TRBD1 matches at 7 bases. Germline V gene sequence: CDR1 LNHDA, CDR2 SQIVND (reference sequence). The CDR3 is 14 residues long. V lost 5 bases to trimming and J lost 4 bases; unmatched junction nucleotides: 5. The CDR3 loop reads CASSAQGGNQPQHF. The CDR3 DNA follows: TGTGCCAGTAGTGCCCAGGGGGGGAATCAGCCCCAGCATTTT.

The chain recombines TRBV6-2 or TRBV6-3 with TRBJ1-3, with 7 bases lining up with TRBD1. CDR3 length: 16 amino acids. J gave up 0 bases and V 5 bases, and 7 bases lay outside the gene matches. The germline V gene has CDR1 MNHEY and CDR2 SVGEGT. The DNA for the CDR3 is TGTGCCAGCAGTCTCCGGGACAGAACCTCTGGAAACACCATATATTTT. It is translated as CASSLRDRTSGNTIYF.

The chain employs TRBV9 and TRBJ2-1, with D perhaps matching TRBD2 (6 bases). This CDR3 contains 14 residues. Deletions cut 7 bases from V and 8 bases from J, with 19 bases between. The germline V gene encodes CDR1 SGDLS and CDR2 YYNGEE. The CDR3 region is CASFPGDHGDEQFF. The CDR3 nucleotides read TGTGCCAGCTTCCCGGGGGATCACGGCGATGAGCAGTTCTTC.

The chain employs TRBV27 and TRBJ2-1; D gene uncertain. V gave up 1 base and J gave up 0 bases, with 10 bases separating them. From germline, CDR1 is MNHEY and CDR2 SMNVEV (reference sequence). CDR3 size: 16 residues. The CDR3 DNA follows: TGTGCCAGCAGTTTATATACTCCGAGCTCCTACAATGAGCAGTTCTTC. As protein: CASSLYTPSSYNEQFF.

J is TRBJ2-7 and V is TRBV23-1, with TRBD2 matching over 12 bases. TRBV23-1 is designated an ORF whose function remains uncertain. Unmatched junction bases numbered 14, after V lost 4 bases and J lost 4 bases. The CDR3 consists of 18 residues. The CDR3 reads CASSLGTSGGTPCYEQYF. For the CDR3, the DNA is TGCGCCAGCAGTCTGGGTACTAGCGGGGGGACTCCTTGTTACGAGCAGTACTTC.

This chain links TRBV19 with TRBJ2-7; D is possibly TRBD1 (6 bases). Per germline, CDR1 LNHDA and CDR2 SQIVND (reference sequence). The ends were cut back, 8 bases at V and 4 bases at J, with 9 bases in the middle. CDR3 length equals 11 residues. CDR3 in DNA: TGTGCCAGTGGACAGCGATACGAGCAGTACTTC. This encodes CASGQRYEQYF.

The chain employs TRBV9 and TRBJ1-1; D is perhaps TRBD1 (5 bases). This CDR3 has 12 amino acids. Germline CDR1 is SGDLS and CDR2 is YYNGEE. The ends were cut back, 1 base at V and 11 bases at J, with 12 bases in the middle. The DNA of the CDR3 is TGTGCCAGCAGCGTATCGTCGGGGACTGCTTTCTTT. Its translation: CASSVSSGTAFF.

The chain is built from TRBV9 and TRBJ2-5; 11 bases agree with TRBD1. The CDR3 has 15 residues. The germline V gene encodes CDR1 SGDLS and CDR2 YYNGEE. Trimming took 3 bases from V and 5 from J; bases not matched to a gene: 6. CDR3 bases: TGTGCCAGCAGCGACGGACAGGGGGCAGGTGAGACCCAGTACTTC. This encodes CASSDGQGAGETQYF.

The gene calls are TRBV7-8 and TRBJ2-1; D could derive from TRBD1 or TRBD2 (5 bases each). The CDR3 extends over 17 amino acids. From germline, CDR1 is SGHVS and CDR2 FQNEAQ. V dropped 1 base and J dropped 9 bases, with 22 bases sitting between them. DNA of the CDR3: TGTGCCAGCAGCTTAGAGGCCGGAACGGCCTATGGGGGTGAGCAGTTCTTC. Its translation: CASSLEAGTAYGGEQFF.

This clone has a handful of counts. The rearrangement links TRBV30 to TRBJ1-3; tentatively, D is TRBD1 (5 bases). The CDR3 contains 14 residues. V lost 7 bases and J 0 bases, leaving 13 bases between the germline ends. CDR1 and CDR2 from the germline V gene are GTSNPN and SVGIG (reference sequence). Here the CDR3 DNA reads TGTGCCTATCGACGGGGGACCTCTGGAAACACCATATATTTT. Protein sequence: CAYRRGTSGNTIYF.

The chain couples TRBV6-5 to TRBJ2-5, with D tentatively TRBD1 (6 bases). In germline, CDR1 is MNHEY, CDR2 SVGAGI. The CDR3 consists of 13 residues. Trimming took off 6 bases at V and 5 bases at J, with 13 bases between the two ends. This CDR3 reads CASRAQGRETQYF. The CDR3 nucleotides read TGTGCCAGCAGAGCACAGGGCCGGGAGACCCAGTACTTC.

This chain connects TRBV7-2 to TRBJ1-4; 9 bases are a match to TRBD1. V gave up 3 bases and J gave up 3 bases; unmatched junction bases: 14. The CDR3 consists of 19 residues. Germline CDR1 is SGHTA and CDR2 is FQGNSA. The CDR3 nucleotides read TGTGCCAGCAGCTTCGGGACAGGGCTTCCAACTTTGGCTAATGAAAAACTGTTTTTT. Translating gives CASSFGTGLPTLANEKLFF. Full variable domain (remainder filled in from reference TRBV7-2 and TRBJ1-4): GAGVSQSPSNKVTEKGKDVELRCDPISGHTALYWYRQSLGQGLEFLIYFQGNSAPDKSGLPSDRFSAERTGGSVSTLTIQRTQQEDSAVYLCASSFGTGLPTLANEKLFFGSGTQLSVL.

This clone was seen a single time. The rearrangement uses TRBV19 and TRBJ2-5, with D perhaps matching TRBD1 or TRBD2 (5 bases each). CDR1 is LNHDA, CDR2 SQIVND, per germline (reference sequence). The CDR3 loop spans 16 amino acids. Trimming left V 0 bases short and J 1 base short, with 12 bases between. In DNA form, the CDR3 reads TGTGCCAGTAGTATAGAACGGCAGAGGGGCCAAGAGACCCAGTACTTC. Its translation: CASSIERQRGQETQYF.

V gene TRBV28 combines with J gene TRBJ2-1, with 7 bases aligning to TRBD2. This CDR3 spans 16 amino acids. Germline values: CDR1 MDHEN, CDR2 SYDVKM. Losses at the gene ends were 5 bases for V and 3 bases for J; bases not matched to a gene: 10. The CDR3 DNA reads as TGTGCCAGCAGTCCTCTGGCGGGAGCTAACTACAATGAGCAGTTCTTC. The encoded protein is CASSPLAGANYNEQFF.

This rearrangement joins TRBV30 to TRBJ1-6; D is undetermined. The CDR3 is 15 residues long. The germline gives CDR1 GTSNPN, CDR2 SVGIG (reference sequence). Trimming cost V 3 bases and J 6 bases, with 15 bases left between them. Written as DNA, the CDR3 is TGTGCCTGGAGAGGACCTTTGGAACTTAATTCACCCCTCCACTTT. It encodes CAWRGPLELNSPLHF.

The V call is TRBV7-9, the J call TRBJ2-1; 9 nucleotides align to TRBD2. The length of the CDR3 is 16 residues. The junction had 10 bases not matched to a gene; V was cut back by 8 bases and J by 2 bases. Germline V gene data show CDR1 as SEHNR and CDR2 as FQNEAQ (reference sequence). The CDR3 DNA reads TGTGCCAGCTTTAAGACTAGCGGAACGACCTACAATGAGCAGTTCTTC. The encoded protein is CASFKTSGTTYNEQFF.

The CDR3 region has the DNA TGTGCCAGCAGTTCTCCCGGGAATGGCTACACCTTC. Its protein product is CASSSPGNGYTF. The V call is TRBV11-2, the J call TRBJ1-2; D gene unclear. The germline V gene has CDR1 SGHAT and CDR2 FQNNGV. Between the trimmed V and J ends, which lost 6 bases and 6 bases, there was a span of 11 bases. This CDR3 is built from 12 residues.

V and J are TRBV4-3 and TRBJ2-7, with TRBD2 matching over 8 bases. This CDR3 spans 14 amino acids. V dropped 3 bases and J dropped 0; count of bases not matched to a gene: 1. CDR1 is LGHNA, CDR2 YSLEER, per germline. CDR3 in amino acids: CASSQTSVSYEQYF. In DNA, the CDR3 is TGCGCCAGCAGCCAGACTAGCGTCTCCTACGAGCAGTACTTC.

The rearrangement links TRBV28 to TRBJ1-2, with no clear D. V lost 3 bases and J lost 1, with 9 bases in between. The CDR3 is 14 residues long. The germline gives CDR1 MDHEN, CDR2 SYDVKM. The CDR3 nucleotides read TGTGCCAGCAGTTTTAATGTCAATAACTATGGCTACACCTTC. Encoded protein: CASSFNVNNYGYTF.